The rows below give T cell receptor beta chains drawn from one sample of a study of blood T cells in healthy people across ages. One entry per CDR3 protein, called by TCRdb with MiXCR from the 5' RACE reads. The sample has roughly 800,000 distinct CDR3 sequences; roughly 64% are singletons. Sequenced: blood. The source of these receptors is a man younger than 40 in good health. CDR3s include the opening cysteine and the closing phenylalanine or tryptophan. Fields, in order: D gene, clone size, J gene, V gene, CDR3 DNA, CDR3 protein. The D gene is left open where the match is weak. Part of the rows lack a size; the others show once, few, many or a class for expanded clones.

TRBD1 NA TRBJ1-1 TRBV30 TGTGCCTGGGATCTTAAAGGACAGGGGGCTCGGTACACTGAAGCTTTCTTT CAWDLKGQGARYTEAFF
NA few TRBJ2-7 TRBV7-6 TGTGCCAGCAGCTTAGCCCCGGGACATGCTTACGAGCAGTACTTC CASSLAPGHAYEQYF
NA NA TRBJ1-4 TRBV29-1 TGCAGCGTGCAGGGCCTCGGGGGCGAAAAACTGTTTTTT CSVQGLGGEKLFF
NA NA TRBJ2-7 TRBV10-1 TGCGCCAGCAGTGAAGAGGGAAGCTCCTACGAGCAGTACTTC CASSEEGSSYEQYF
TRBD2 NA TRBJ2-3 TRBV7-2 TGTGCCAGCAGCTTATTAGCGGGAGGCGGGATAGATACGCAGTATTTT CASSLLAGGGIDTQYF
TRBD2 NA TRBJ2-1 TRBV7-6 TGTGCCAGCAGCTTAGTGGATAGCGGGAGGGGGGTCAATGAGCAGTTCTTC CASSLVDSGRGVNEQFF
TRBD1 few TRBJ2-7 TRBV29-1 TGCAGCTCCGGGGAGACAGGGGCAGACGAGCAGTACTTC CSSGETGADEQYF
TRBD1 NA TRBJ2-3 TRBV6-1 TGTGCCAGCAGTGGACGCCGGACAGGGGCAGATACGCAGTATTTT CASSGRRTGADTQYF
TRBD2 once TRBJ2-1 TRBV18 TGTGCCAGCTCCCGCACTCTAGCGGGAGGGCGGAATGAGCAGTTCTTC CASSRTLAGGRNEQFF
TRBD2 few TRBJ2-7 TRBV10-3 TGTGCCATCAGTGAGAAAATAGCGGGGAACTACGAGCAGTACTTC CAISEKIAGNYEQYF
NA NA TRBJ1-6 TRBV6-5 TGTGCCAGCAGGATGTACAGTGACCATAATTCACCCCTCCACTTT CASRMYSDHNSPLHF
NA NA TRBJ2-1 TRBV12-3/TRBV12-4 TGTGCCAGCAGTTTATTTGTGGGACTGCCCAATGAGCAGTTCTTC CASSLFVGLPNEQFF
TRBD2 NA TRBJ2-1 TRBV7-2 TGTGCCAGCACCCAACGGGGGGGCTCCTACAATGAGCAGTTCTTC CASTQRGGSYNEQFF
NA few TRBJ2-7 TRBV7-9 TGTGCCAGCAGCCCTTCTAGGGAGCAGTACTTC CASSPSREQYF
TRBD2 NA TRBJ2-1 TRBV15 TGTGCCACCAGCAGAGATTTGAGCGGGGGGGCACATGAGCAGTTCTTC CATSRDLSGGAHEQFF
NA NA TRBJ1-5 TRBV10-3 TGTGCCATCAGCGGGAGCAATCAGCCCCAGCATTTT CAISGSNQPQHF
NA few TRBJ2-7 TRBV7-9 TGTGCCAGCAGCTTAGCCAACTCCTACGAGCAGTACTTC CASSLANSYEQYF
NA NA TRBJ2-4 TRBV7-9 TGTGCCAGCAGCGCCGGGACGGAGAAGTACTTC CASSAGTEKYF
NA once TRBJ1-5 TRBV10-3 TGTGCCATCAGACAGGGTCTGGATCAGCCCCAGCATTTT CAIRQGLDQPQHF
NA few TRBJ2-1 TRBV10-3 TGTGCCATCAGTGAGGAGGGGGGAGTACGGTACAATGAGCAGTTCTTC CAISEEGGVRYNEQFF
TRBD2 NA TRBJ2-1 TRBV20-1 TGCAGTGCTAGAGATCAAGGCGGGGGGACCTACAATGAGCAGTTCTTC CSARDQGGGTYNEQFF
NA NA TRBJ2-1 TRBV30 TGTGCCTGGAGTGCAGAACCTATGTACAATGAGCAGTTCTTC CAWSAEPMYNEQFF
NA once TRBJ1-1 TRBV10-3 TGTGCCATCACTGTTTACGGGGAGATGATCGGGACTGAAGCTTTCTTT CAITVYGEMIGTEAFF
NA once TRBJ1-2 TRBV7-2 TGTGCCAGCAGCCCCCAGGGTTCCGTTCGGGGCTACACCTTC CASSPQGSVRGYTF
NA NA TRBJ2-1 TRBV5-1 TGCGCCAGCATCGGGCTAGCCTACAATGAGCAGTTCTTC CASIGLAYNEQFF
TRBD2 NA TRBJ2-7 TRBV6-2/TRBV6-3 TGTGCCAGCAGTTACCGGGGACTAGCGGAGTCGTCGGGCTACGAGCAGTACTTC CASSYRGLAESSGYEQYF
TRBD2 once TRBJ2-3 TRBV7-2 TGTGCCAGCAGCTCTAGCGGGGGGGCTTTGGATACGCAGTATTTT CASSSSGGALDTQYF
NA NA TRBJ2-7 TRBV18 TGTGCCAGCTCACCTTGGGGGGATACCTACGAGCAGTACTTC CASSPWGDTYEQYF
TRBD2 NA TRBJ2-5 TRBV15 TGTGCCACCAGCCAGGGACTAGCGGGAAGAAAAGAGACCCAGTACTTC CATSQGLAGRKETQYF
NA NA TRBJ2-1 TRBV5-1 TGCGCCAGCAGCTGGGTCCTTAGGACTCCCAATGAGCAGTTCTTC CASSWVLRTPNEQFF
NA NA TRBJ1-1 TRBV20-1 TGCAGTGCTAGGCTAGGTGGGACTGAAGCTTTCTTT CSARLGGTEAFF
NA NA TRBJ2-5 TRBV30 TGTGCCGGGAGTGTAGGAGGGGAGCAGTACTTC CAGSVGGEQYF
TRBD1 NA TRBJ2-1 TRBV7-9 TGTGCCAGCAGCTTAGTGGGACAGGGATGGACACGTACTGTGAATGAGCAGTTCTTC CASSLVGQGWTRTVNEQFF
NA NA TRBJ2-5 TRBV11-2 TGTGCCAGCAGCTTAGATCAACAGGAAGAGACCCAGTACTTC CASSLDQQEETQYF
NA few TRBJ2-1 TRBV7-6 TGTGCCAGCAGCTTAGTCGTCCTAGGGGATGAGCAGTTCTTC CASSLVVLGDEQFF
NA NA TRBJ2-3 TRBV20-1 TGCAGTGCTAGAGTTATTGGGACAGATACGCAGTATTTT CSARVIGTDTQYF
NA few TRBJ2-3 TRBV4-2 TGTGCCAGCAGCCAAGAATGGGGTTATGATACGCAGTATTTT CASSQEWGYDTQYF